This T cell receptor beta chain was captured by sequencing in a study of blood T cell repertoires in COVID-19. Study background: Collection of acute and convalescent COVID-19 samples took place in the United States, Italy and Spain.

Data came from immunoSEQ multiplex PCR; TCRdb stores just in-frame clones and leaves some out. The sample contains approximately 250,000 clones, about 80% of which appear only once. The germline gives CDR1 LNHDA, CDR2 SQIVND (reference sequence). The CDR3 has 12 amino acids. V was cut by 7 bases and J by 1 base, with 7 bases left in between. Sequenced sample: peripheral blood. The genes are TRBV19 and TRBJ1-1; D ambiguous. The sequence was collected from a woman aged 50 to 65 with acute or convalescent COVID-19. DNA of the CDR3: TGTGCCAGTATGAGGGAGAACACTGAAGCTTTCTTT. Protein sequence: CASMRENTEAFF.